Included here is one T cell receptor beta chain sequence, with context. Its antigen is undetermined. This sample stems from a study of cytomegalovirus exposure and HLA in healthy donors. General study findings and limits: Later work showed greater clonal expansion in HLA-associated TCR beta chains than in equally common others.

This CDR3 region has 15 residues. CDR1 is SGHRS and CDR2 is YFSETQ in the germline V gene. Deletions cut 5 bases from V and 3 bases from J, with 18 bases between. Vbeta (60) and Jbeta (13) primers were used in the PCR. In the source study's methods: Per a later analysis, the number of unique TCR beta chains was some 80 million, of which roughly 10 million were shared. The repertoire was sequenced with immunoSEQ multiplex PCR; TCRdb's copy has only in-frame clones and lacks some. V, J and clone size derive from that table, while D and trimming were established from the DNA sequence. This table has 100,000 to 150,000 clones, roughly 80% appearing once.

The source is a woman between 40 and 55 years old in good health and CMV-seronegative. Sequenced material: PBMCs. This rearrangement joins TRBV5-1 to TRBJ2-7; weak D call: TRBD2 (6 bases). CDR3: CASSPGGSVGYEQYF. CDR3 DNA: TGCGCCAGCAGTCCTGGGGGGTCAGTGGGCTACGAGCAGTACTTC.